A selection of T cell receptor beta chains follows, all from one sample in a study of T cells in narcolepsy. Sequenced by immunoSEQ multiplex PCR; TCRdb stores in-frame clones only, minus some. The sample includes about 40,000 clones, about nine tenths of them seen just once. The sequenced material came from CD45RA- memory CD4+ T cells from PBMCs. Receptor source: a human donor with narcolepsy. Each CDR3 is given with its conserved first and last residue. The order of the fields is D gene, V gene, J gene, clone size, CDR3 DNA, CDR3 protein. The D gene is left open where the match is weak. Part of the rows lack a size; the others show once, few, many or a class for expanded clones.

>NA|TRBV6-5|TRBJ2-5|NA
TGTGCCAGCAGTTACGACCCCGGTCGGGAGACCCAGTACTTC
CASSYDPGRETQYF
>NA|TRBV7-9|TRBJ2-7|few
TGTGCCAGCAGCTTAACGTCCCAGGAGCAGTACTTC
CASSLTSQEQYF
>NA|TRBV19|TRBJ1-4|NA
TGTGCCAGTAGTAGGGAAAGATGGGATGAAAAACTGTTTTTT
CASSRERWDEKLFF
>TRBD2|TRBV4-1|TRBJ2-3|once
TGCGCCAGCAGCCAAGCCCCGAGCGGGGGGGCCGGAGATACGCAGTATTTT
CASSQAPSGGAGDTQYF
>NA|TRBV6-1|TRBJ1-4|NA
TGTGCCAGCAGTGAAGTTGGAGTTGTGCCTAATGAAAAACTGTTTTTT
CASSEVGVVPNEKLFF
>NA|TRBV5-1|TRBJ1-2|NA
TGCGCCAGCGGGACTGATTATGGCTACACCTTC
CASGTDYGYTF
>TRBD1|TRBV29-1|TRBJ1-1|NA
TGCAGCGGTGAGGGACAGGGCGAGGGGCCTGAAGCTTTCTTT
CSGEGQGEGPEAFF
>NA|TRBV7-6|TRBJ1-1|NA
TGTGCCAGCAGCTTAGGAAGGGGCCAGGAGGCTTTCTTT
CASSLGRGQEAFF
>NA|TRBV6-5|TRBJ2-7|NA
TGTGCCAGCAGTCCTACCACAGGCGAGCAGTACTTC
CASSPTTGEQYF
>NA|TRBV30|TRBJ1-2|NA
TGTGCCGGGCACCGGGCCCGCTATGGCTACACCTTC
CAGHRARYGYTF
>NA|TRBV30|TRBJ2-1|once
TGTGCCTGGAGTGTCAGTTGGGTAGGGGTAAGTGAGCAGTTCTTC
CAWSVSWVGVSEQFF
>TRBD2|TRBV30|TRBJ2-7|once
TGTGCCTGGAGAAGGGACTCCCGATTACTAGCGGGACTAAAAGCCTACGAGCAGTACTTC
CAWRRDSRLLAGLKAYEQYF
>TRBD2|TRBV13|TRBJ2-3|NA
TGTGCCAGCAGCTTAACGGGGGGGGCAGATACGCAGTATTTT
CASSLTGGADTQYF
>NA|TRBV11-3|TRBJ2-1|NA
TGTGCCAGCAGCTTACCTGGACTCAGCGGAAGCTCCTACAATGAGCAGTTCTTC
CASSLPGLSGSSYNEQFF
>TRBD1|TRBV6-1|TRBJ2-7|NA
TGTGCCAGCAGTGAGACAGGGGCGTCCTACGAGCAGTACTTC
CASSETGASYEQYF
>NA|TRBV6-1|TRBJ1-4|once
TGTGCCAGCAAGAAGGGTAATGAAAAACTGTTTTTT
CASKKGNEKLFF
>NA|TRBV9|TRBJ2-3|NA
TGTGCCAGCAGCGTTACAGGGATGACAGATACGCAGTATTTT
CASSVTGMTDTQYF
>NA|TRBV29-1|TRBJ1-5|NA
TGCAGCGTTGTTACAGGGACCCAAAATCAGCCCCAGCATTTT
CSVVTGTQNQPQHF
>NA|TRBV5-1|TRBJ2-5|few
TGCGCCAGCACCTTATCGCCGGGTTTCGGGGCCACCCAGTACTTC
CASTLSPGFGATQYF
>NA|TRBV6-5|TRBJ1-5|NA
TGTGCCAGCACCATTACCGATCAGCCCCAGCATTTT
CASTITDQPQHF
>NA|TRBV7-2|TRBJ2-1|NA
TGTGCCAGCCAGGAATACAATGAGCAGTTCTTC
CASQEYNEQFF
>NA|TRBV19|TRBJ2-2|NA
TGTGCCACCAGAGGGAGATCGAACACCGGGGAGCTGTTTTTT
CATRGRSNTGELFF
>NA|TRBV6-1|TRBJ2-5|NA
TGTGCCAGCAGTGAAGGAGGGGAACTCTACGCGGAGACCCAGTACTTC
CASSEGGELYAETQYF
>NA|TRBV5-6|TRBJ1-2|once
TGTGCCAGCAGCTATCAACCTAGGGATAGGTATGGCTACACCTTC
CASSYQPRDRYGYTF
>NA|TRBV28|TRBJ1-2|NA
TGTGCCACCGGAAGGGGCGTTTATGGCTACACCTTC
CATGRGVYGYTF
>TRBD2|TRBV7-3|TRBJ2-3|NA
TGTGCCAGCAGGGCAGCGGGGGACGATACGCAGTATTTT
CASRAAGDDTQYF
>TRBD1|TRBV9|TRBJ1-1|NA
TGTGCCAGCAGCGTGACTCCAGGGGGCTCCGTAATGAACACTGAAGCTTTCTTT
CASSVTPGGSVMNTEAFF
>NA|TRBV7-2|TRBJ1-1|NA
TGTGCCAGCAGTTGGGCGATTAACACTGAAGCTTTCTTT
CASSWAINTEAFF
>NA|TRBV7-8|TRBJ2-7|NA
TGTGCCAGCAGCTTAGCGCTAGAAAGCGAGCAGTACTTC
CASSLALESEQYF
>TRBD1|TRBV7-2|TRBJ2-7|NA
TGTGCCAGCAGCCAGCGACAGGGCCCCTACTACGAGCAGTACTTC
CASSQRQGPYYEQYF
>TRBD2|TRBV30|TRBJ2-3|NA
TGTGCCTGGAGTGTACGTAGGACTAGCGGGACCACAGATACGCAGTATTTT
CAWSVRRTSGTTDTQYF
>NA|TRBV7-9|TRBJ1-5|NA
TGTGCCAGCGCGACAGCGGGTAGCAATCAGCCCCAGCATTTT
CASATAGSNQPQHF
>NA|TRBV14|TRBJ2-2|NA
TGTGCCAGCAGCCAAGATCTCGCGACCGGGGAGCTGTTTTTT
CASSQDLATGELFF
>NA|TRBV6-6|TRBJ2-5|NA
TGTGCCAGCAGCTACAGTGAAAGCAAAGAGACCCAGTACTTC
CASSYSESKETQYF
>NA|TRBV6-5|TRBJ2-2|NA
TGTGCCAGCAGTGTGCGGGGGCTGTGGGGGGAGCTGTTTTTT
CASSVRGLWGELFF
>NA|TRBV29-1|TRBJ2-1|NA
TGCAGCGCTGCGACCAAGCCGCGGATGTTCTTC
CSAATKPRMFF
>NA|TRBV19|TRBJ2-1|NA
TGTGCCAGTAAACGTGGGGTTGGGTCCGACTACAATGAGCAGTTCTTC
CASKRGVGSDYNEQFF
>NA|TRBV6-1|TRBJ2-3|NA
TGTGCCAGCAGTATTGACGGTACAGGCACAGATACGCAGTATTTT
CASSIDGTGTDTQYF
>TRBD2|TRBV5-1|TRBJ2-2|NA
TGCGCCAGCAGCTCCCGACCCAGGACTAGCGGACCCGCGAACACCGGGGAGCTGTTTTTT
CASSSRPRTSGPANTGELFF
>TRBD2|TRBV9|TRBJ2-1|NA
TGTGCCAGCAGCGTAGCCTGGCGGGGGGGCAATGAGCAGTTCTTC
CASSVAWRGGNEQFF
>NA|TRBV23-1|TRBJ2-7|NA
TGCGCCAGCAGCCCTCATTACGAGCAGTACTTC
CASSPHYEQYF
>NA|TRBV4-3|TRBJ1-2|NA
TGCGCCAGCAGCCAGTTTGATTATGGCTACACCTTC
CASSQFDYGYTF
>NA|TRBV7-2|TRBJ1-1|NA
TGTGCCAGCAGCTGGGACACGAACACTGAAGCTTTCTTT
CASSWDTNTEAFF
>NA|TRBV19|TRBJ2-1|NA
TGTGCCAGTAGTCCTCTAGCTGCCAGCTCCTACAATGAGCAGTTCTTC
CASSPLAASSYNEQFF
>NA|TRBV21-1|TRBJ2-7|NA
TGTGCCAGCAGCACGGGACAGACCTACGAGCAGTACTTC
CASSTGQTYEQYF
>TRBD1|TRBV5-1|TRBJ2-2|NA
TGCGCCAGCAGCCGACAGGGGGATACCGGGGAGCTGTTTTTT
CASSRQGDTGELFF
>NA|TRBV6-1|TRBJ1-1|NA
TGTGCCAGCAGCCCTCAACTGAACACTGAAGCTTTCTTT
CASSPQLNTEAFF
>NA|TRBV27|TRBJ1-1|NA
TGTGCCAGCAGTTTACGAATCGGGACGCTGGACACTGAAGCTTTCTTT
CASSLRIGTLDTEAFF
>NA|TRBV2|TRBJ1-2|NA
TGTGCCAGCAGTGAAAACCGCGCGCCCACCTTC
CASSENRAPTF